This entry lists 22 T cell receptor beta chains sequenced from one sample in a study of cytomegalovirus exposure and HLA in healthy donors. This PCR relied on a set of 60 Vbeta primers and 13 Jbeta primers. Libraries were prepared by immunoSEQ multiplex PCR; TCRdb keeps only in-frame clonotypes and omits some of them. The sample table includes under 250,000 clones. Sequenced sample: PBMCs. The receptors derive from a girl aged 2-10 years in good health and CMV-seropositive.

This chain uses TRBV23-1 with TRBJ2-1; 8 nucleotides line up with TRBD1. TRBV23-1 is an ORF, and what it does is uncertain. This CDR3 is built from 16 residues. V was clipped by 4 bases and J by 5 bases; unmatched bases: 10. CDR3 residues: CASSRKDREGDNEQFF. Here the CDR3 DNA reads TGCGCCAGCAGTCGAAAGGACAGGGAAGGAGACAATGAGCAGTTCTTC.

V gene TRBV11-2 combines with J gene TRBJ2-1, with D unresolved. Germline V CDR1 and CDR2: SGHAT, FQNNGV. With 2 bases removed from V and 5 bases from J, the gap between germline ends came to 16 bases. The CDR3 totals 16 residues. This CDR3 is CASSLFLTPSDNEQFF. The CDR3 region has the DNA TGTGCCAGCAGCTTATTCCTCACCCCCTCAGACAATGAGCAGTTCTTC.

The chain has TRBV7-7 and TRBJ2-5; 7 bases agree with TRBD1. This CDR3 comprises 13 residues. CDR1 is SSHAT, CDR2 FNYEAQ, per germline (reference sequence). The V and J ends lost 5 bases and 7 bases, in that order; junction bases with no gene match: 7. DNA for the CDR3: TGTGCCAGCAGCAGACAGGGTGGCGTGACCCAGTACTTC. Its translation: CASSRQGGVTQYF.

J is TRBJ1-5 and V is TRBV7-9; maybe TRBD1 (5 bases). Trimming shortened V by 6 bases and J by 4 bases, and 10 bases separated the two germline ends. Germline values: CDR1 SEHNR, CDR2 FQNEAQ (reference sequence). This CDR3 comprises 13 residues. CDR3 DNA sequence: TGTGCCAGCAGTCCAGGGATGAATCAGCCCCAGCATTTT. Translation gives CASSPGMNQPQHF.

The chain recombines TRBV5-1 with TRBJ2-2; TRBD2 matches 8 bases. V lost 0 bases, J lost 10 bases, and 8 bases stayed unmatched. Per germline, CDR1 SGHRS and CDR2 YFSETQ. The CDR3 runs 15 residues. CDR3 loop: CASSLAVGGAAELFF. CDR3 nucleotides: TGCGCCAGCAGCTTGGCCGTCGGGGGGGCCGCGGAGCTGTTTTTT.

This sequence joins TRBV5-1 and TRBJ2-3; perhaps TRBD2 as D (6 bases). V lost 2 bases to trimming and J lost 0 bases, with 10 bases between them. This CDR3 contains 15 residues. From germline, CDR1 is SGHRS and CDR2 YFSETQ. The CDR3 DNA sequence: TGCGCCAGCAGCTTAAGCGGGTTCAGCACAGATACGCAGTATTTT. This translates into CASSLSGFSTDTQYF.

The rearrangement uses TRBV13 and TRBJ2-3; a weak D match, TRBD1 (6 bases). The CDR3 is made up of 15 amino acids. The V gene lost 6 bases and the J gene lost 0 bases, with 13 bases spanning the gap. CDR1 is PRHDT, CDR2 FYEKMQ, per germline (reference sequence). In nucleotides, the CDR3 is TGTGCCAGCAGTGGGGGCGCCCCTAGCACAGATACGCAGTATTTT. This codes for CASSGGAPSTDTQYF.

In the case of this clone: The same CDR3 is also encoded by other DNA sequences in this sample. Written as DNA, the CDR3 is TGTGCCTGGAGTGTAACCTCCTACGAGCAGTACTTC. This codes for CAWSVTSYEQYF. This chain links TRBV30 with TRBJ2-5; no definite D call. The J call may be incorrect, as the DNA end agrees better with TRBJ2-7. CDR3 length: 12 residues. Germline lookup yields CDR1 GTSNPN and CDR2 SVGIG (reference sequence).

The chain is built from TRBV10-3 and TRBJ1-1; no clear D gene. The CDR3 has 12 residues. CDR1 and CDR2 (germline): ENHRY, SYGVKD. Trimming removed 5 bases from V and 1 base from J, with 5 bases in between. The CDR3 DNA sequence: TGTGCCATCAGTAACTGGAACACTGAAGCTTTCTTT. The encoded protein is CAISNWNTEAFF.

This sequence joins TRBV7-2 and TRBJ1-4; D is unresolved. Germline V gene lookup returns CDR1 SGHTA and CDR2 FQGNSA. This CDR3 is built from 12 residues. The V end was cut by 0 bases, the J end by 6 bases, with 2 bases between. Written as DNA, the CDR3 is TGTGCCAGCAGCTTAGCCGATGAAAAACTGTTTTTT. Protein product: CASSLADEKLFF.

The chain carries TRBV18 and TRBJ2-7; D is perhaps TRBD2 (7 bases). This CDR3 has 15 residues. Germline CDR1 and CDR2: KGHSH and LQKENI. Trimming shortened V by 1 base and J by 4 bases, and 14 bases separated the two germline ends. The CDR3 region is CASSPRGGPPYEQYF. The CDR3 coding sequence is TGTGCCAGCTCACCACGGGGGGGGCCCCCTTACGAGCAGTACTTC.

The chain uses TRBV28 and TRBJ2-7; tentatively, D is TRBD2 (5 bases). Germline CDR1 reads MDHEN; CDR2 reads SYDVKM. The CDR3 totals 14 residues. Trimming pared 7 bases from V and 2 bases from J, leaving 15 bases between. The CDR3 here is CASNPGISTYEQYF. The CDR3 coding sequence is TGTGCCAGCAATCCCGGGATCTCCACCTACGAGCAGTACTTC.

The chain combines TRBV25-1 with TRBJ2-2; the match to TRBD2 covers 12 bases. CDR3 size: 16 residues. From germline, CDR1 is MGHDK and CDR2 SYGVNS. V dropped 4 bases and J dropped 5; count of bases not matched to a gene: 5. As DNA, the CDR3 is TGTGCCAGCAGTGGCCTAGCGGGAGGGCGGACCGGGGAGCTGTTTTTT. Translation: CASSGLAGGRTGELFF.

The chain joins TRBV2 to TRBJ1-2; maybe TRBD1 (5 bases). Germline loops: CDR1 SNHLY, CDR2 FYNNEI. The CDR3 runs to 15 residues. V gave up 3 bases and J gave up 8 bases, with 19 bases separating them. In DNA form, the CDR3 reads TGTGCCAGCAGTGAGGCCCCGGGGGGGTTAGGGGGCTACACCTTC. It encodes CASSEAPGGLGGYTF.

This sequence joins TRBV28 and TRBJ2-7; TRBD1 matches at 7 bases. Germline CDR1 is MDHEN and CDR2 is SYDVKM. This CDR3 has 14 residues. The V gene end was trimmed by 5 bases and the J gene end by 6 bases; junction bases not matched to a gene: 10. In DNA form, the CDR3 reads TGTGCCAGCAGTCTGGGACAGACCCTCGGCGAGCAGTACTTC. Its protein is CASSLGQTLGEQYF. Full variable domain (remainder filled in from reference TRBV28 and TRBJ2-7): DVKVTQSSRYLVKRTGEKVFLECVQDMDHENMFWYRQDPGLGLRLIYFSYDVKMKEKGDIPEGYSVSREKKERFSLILESASTNQTSMYLCASSLGQTLGEQYFGPGTRLTVT.

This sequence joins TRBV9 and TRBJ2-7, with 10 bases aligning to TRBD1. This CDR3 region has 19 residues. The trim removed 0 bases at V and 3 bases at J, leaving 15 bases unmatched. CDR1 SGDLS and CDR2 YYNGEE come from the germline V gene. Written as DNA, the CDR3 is TGTGCCAGCAGCGTAGGGTCATCTGGCGGGACAGGGGTGGGCTACGAGCAGTACTTC. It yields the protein CASSVGSSGGTGVGYEQYF.

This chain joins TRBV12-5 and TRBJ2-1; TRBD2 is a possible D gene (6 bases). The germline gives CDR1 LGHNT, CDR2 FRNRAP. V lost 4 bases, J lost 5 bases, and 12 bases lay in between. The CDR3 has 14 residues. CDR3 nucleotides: TGTGCTAGTGGTTCCCTAGCGACCGACAATGAGCAGTTCTTC. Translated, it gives CASGSLATDNEQFF. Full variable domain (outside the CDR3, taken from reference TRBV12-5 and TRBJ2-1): DARVTQTPRHKVTEMGQEVTMRCQPILGHNTVFWYRQTMMQGLELLAYFRNRAPLDDSGMPKDRFSAEMPDATLATLKIQPSEPRDSAVYFCASGSLATDNEQFFGPGTRLTVL.

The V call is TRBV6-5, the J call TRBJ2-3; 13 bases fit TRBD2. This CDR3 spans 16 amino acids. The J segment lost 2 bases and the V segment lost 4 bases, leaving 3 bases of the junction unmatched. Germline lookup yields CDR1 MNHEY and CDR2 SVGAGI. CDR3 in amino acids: CASSWTSGGNTDTQYF. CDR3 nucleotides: TGTGCCAGCAGTTGGACTAGCGGGGGAAACACAGATACGCAGTATTTT.

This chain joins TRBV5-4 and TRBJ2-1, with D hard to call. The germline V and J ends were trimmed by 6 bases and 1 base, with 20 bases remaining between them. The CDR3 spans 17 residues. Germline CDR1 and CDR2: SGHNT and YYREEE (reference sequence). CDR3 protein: CASTSEVALTSYNEQFF. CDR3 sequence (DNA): TGTGCCAGCACCTCAGAAGTAGCTTTAACGTCCTACAATGAGCAGTTCTTC.

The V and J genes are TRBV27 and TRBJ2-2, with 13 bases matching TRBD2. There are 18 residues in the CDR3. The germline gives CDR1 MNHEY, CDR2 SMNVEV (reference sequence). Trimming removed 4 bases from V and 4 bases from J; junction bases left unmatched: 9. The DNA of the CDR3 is TGTGCCAGCAGTTGGGTGTGGGGACTAGCGGGAAGCACCGGGGAGCTGTTTTTT. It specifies CASSWVWGLAGSTGELFF.

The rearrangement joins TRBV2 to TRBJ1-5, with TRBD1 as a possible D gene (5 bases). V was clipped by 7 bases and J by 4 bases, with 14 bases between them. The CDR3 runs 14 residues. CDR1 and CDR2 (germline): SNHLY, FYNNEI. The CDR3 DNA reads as TGTGCCAGCATCAGGGAAATGGGAAATCAGCCCCAGCATTTT. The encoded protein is CASIREMGNQPQHF.

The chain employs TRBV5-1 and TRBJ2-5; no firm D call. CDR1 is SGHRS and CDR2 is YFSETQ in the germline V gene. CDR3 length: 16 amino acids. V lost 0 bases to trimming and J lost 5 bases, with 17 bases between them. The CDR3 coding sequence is TGCGCCAGCAGCTTGGTGGCTGCATCTGGCGGCGAGACCCAGTACTTC. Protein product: CASSLVAASGGETQYF.